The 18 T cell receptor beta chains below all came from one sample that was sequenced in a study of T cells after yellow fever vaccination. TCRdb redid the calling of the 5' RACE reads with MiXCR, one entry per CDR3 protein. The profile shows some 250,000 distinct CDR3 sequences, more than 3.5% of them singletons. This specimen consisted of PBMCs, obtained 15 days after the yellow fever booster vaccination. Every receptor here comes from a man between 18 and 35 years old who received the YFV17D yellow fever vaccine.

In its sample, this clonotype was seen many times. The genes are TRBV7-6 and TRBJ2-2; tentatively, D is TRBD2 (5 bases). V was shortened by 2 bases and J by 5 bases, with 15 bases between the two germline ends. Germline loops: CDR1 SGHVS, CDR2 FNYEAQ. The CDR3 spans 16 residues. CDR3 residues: CASSLYGETGTGELFF. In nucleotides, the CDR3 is TGTGCCAGCAGCTTATATGGGGAGACCGGGACCGGGGAGCTGTTTTTT.

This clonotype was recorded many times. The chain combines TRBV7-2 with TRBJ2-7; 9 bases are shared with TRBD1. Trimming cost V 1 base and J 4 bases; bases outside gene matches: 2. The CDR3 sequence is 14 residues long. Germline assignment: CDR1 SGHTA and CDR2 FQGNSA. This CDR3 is CASSLGGQGYEQYV. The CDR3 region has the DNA TGTGCCAGCAGCTTAGGTGGACAGGGGTACGAGCAGTACGTC.

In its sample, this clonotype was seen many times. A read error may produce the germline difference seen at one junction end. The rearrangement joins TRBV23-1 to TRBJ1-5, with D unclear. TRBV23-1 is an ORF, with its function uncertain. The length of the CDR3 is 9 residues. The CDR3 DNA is TGCGCCAGCATTCAGCCCCAGCATTTT. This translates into CASIQPQHF.

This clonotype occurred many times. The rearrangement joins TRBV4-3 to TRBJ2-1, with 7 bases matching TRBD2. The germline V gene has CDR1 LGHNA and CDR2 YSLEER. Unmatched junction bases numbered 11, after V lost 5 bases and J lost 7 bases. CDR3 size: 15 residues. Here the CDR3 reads CASSTNERGWNEQFF. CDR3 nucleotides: TGCGCCAGCAGCACCAATGAGCGGGGCTGGAATGAGCAGTTCTTC.

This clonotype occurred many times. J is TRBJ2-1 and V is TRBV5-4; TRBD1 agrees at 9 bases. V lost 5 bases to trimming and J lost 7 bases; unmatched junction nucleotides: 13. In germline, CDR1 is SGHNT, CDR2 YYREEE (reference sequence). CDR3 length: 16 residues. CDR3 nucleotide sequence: TGTGCCAGCAGTCCTTTGGGACAGGGTCATAGGAATGAGCAGTTCTTC. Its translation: CASSPLGQGHRNEQFF.

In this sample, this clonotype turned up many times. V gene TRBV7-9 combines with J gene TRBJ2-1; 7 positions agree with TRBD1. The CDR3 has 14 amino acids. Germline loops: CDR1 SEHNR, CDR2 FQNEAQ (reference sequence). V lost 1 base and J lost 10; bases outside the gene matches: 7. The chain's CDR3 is CASSLGDRRFEQFF. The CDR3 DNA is TGTGCCAGCAGCTTAGGGGACAGAAGATTCGAGCAGTTCTTC. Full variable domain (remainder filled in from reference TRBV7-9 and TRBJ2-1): DTGVSQNPRHKITKRGQNVTFRCDPISEHNRLYWYRQTLGQGPEFLTYFQNEAQLEKSRLLSDRFSAERPKGSFSTLEIQRTEQGDSAMYLCASSLGDRRFEQFFGPGTRLTVL.

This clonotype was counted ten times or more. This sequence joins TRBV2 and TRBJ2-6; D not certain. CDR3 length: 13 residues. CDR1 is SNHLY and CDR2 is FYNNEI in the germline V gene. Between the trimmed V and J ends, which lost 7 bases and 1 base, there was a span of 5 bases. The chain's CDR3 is CASKFSGANVLTF. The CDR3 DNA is TGTGCCAGCAAATTTTCTGGGGCCAACGTCCTGACTTTC. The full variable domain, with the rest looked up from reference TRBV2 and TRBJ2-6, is EPEVTQTPSHQVTQMGQEVILRCVPISNHLYFYWYRQILGQKVEFLVSFYNNEISEKSEIFDDQFSVERPDGSNFTLKIRSTKLEDSAMYFCASKFSGANVLTFGAGSRLTVL.

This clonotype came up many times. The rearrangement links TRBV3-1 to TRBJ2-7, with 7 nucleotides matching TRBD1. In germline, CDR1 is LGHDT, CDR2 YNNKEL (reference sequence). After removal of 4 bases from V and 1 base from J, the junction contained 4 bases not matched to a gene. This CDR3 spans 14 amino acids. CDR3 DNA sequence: TGTGCCAGCAGCCGTGGGGGACAGTCCTACGAGCAGTACTTC. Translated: CASSRGGQSYEQYF.

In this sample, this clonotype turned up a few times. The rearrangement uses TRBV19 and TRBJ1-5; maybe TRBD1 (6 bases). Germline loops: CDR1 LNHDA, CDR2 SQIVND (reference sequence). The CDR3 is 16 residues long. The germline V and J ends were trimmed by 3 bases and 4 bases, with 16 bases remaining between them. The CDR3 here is CASSIPAGVVNQPQHF. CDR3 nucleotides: TGTGCCAGTAGTATCCCGGCAGGGGTCGTAAATCAGCCCCAGCATTTT. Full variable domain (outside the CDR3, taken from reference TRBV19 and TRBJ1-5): DGGITQSPKYLFRKEGQNVTLSCEQNLNHDAMYWYRQDPGQGLRLIYYSQIVNDFQKGDIAEGYSVSREKKESFPLTVTSAQKNPTAFYLCASSIPAGVVNQPQHFGDGTRLSIL.

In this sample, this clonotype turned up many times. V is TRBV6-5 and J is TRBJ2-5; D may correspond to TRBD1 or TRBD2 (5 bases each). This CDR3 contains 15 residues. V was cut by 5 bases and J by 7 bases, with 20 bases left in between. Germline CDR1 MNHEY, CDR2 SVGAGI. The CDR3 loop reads CASSLNRDDMGTQYF. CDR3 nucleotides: TGTGCCAGCAGTCTCAACCGGGACGACATGGGGACCCAGTACTTC.

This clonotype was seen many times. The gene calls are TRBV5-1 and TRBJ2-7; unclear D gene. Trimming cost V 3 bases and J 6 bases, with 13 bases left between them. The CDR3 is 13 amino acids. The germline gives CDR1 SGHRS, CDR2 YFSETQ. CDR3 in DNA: TGCGCCAGCAGCTCGGTTGGGGTCCGCGAGCAGTACTTC. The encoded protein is CASSSVGVREQYF.

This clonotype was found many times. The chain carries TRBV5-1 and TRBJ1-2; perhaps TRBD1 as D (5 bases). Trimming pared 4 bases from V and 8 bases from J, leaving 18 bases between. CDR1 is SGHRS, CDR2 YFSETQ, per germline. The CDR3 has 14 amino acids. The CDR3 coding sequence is TGCGCCAGCAGCCGGGGGATCCGAAGTGGGGGCTACACCTTC. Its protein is CASSRGIRSGGYTF.

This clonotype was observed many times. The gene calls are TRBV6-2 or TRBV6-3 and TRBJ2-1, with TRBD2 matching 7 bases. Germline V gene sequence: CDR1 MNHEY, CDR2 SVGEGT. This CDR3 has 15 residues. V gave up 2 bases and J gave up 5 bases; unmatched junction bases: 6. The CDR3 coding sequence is TGTGCCAGCAGTTACGACGGGGGGATGAACAATGAGCAGTTCTTC. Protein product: CASSYDGGMNNEQFF.

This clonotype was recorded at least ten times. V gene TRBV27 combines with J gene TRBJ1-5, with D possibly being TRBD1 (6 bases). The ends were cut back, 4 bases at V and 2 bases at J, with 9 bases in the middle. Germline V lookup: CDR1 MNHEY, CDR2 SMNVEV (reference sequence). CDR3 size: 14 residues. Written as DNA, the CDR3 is TGTGCCAGCAGTTCTTCAGGGGGCAATCAGCCCCAGCATTTT. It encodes CASSSSGGNQPQHF.

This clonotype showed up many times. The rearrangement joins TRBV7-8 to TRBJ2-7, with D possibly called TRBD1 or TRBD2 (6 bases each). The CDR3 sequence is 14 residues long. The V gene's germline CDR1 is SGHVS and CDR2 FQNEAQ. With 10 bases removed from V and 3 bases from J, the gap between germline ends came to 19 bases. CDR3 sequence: CATPVGGRCYEQYV. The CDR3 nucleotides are TGTGCCACCCCGGTTGGGGGGCGCTGCTACGAGCAGTACGTC.

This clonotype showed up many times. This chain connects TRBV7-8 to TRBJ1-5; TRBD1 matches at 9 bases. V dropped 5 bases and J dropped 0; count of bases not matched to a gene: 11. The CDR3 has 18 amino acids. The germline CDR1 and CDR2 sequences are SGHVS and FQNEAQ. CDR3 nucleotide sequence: TGTGCCAGCAGCCCCGACAGGGGGACCAGAGATAGCAATCAGCCCCAGCATTTT. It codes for CASSPDRGTRDSNQPQHF. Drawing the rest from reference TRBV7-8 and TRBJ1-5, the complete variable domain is GAGVSQSPRYKVAKRGQDVALRCDPISGHVSLFWYQQALGQGPEFLTYFQNEAQLDKSGLPSDRFFAERPEGSVSTLKIQRTQQEDSAVYLCASSPDRGTRDSNQPQHFGDGTRLSIL.

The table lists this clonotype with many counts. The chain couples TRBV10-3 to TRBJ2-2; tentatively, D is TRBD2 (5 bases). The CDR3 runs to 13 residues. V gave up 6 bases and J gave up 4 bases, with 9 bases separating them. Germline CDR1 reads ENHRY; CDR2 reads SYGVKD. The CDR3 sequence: CAIRNGLTGELFF. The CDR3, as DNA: TGTGCCATCAGGAACGGACTCACCGGGGAGCTGTTTTTT.

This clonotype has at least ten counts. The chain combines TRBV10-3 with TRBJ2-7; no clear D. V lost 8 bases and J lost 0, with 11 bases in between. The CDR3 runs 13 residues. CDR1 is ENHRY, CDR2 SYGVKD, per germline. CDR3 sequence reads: CAIRSPSSYEQYV. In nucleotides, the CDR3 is TGTGCCATCCGATCCCCGAGCTCCTACGAGCAGTACGTC.